The sequence of this T cell receptor (beta chain) was determined in a study of shared T cell receptors in the human thymus. Sequencing used immunoSEQ multiplex PCR; TCRdb keeps in-frame clones, though not all of them. The table shows just under 550,000 clones, with approximately 78% occurring only once. This CDR3 comprises 16 residues. The germline gives CDR1 GTSNPN, CDR2 SVGIG (reference sequence). The V end was cut by 2 bases, the J end by 4 bases, with 21 bases between. These data are also associated with another study on human thymus T cells. From that study: Thymic as well as blood repertoires seemed to favor certain V and J genes unevenly.

The TCR sequence derives from a boy under two years old with a congenital heart defect. The source material was thymocytes. The chain joins TRBV30 to TRBJ2-7, with TRBD2 as a possible D gene (6 bases). The CDR3 spells CAWSLKRNLEGYEQYF. CDR3 nucleotides: TGTGCCTGGAGTCTCAAGCGGAACCTGGAGGGATACGAGCAGTACTTC. Full variable domain (remainder filled in from reference TRBV30 and TRBJ2-7): SQTIHQWPATLVQPVGSPLSLECTVEGTSNPNLYWYRQAAGRGLQLLFYSVGIGQISSEVPQNLSASRPQDRQFILSSKKLLLSDSGFYLCAWSLKRNLEGYEQYFGPGTRLTVT.